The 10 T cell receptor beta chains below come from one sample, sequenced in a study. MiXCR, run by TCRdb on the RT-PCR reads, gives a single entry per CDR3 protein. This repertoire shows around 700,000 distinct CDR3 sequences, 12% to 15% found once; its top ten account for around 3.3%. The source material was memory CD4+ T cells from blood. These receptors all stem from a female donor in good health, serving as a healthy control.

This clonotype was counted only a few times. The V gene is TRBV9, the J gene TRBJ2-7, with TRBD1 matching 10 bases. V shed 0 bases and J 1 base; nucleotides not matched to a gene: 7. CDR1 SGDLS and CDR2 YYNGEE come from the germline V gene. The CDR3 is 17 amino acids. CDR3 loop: CASSVGGQGLVSYEQYF. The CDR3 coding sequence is TGTGCCAGCAGCGTAGGGGGACAGGGGTTAGTTTCCTACGAGCAGTACTTC. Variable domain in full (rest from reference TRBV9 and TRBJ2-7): DSGVTQTPKHLITATGQRVTLRCSPRSGDLSVYWYQQSLDQGLQFLIQYYNGEERAKGNILERFSAQQFPDLHSELNLSSLELGDSALYFCASSVGGQGLVSYEQYFGPGTRLTVT.

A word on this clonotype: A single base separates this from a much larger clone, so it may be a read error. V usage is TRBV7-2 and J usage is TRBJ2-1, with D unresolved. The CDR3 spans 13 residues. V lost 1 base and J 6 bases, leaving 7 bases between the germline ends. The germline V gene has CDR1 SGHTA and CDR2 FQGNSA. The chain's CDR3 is CASSLGHLNEQFF. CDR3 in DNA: TGTGCCAGCAGCTTAGGGCACCTCAATGAGCAGTTCTTC.

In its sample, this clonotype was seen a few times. The CDR3 spells CASSVEGTNRGSLHF. The CDR3 DNA sequence: TGTGCCAGCAGCGTAGAAGGGACTAATCGCGGGTCCCTCCACTTT. This chain joins TRBV9 and TRBJ1-6; the D gene is possibly TRBD1 (5 bases). CDR1 SGDLS and CDR2 YYNGEE come from the germline V gene. The CDR3 length is 15 residues. V was cut by 0 bases and J by 14 bases, with 18 bases left in between.

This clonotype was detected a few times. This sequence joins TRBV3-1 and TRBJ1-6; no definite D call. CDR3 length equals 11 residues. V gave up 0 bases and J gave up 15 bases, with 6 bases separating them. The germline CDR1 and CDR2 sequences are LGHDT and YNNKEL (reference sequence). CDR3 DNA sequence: TGTGCCAGCAGCCAAGATGGGCACCTCCACTTT. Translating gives CASSQDGHLHF.

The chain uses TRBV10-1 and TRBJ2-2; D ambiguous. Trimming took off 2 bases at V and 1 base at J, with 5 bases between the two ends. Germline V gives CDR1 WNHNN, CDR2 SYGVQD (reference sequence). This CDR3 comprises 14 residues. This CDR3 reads CASSEVQNTGELFF. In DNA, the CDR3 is TGCGCCAGCAGTGAGGTGCAGAACACCGGGGAGCTGTTTTTT.

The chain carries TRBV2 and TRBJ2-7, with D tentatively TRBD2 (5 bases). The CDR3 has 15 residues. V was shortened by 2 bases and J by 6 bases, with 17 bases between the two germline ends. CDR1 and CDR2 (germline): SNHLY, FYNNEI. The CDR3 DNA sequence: TGTGCCAGCAGTGAAACGGACTCCTTGTTGGGCGAGCAGTACTTC. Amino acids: CASSETDSLLGEQYF.

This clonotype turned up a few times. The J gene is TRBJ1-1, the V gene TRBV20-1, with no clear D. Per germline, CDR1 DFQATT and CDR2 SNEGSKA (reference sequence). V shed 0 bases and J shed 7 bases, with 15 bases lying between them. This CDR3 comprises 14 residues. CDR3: CSARDLSPVIEAFF. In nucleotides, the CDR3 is TGCAGTGCTAGAGATCTTTCGCCGGTGATTGAAGCTTTCTTT.

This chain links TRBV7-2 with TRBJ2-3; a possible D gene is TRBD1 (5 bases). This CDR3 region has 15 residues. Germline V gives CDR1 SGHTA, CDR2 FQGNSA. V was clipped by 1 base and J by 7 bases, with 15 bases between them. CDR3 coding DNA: TGTGCCAGCAGCTTAGGTCTCAGGGTGGCAAATACGCAGTATTTT. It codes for CASSLGLRVANTQYF.

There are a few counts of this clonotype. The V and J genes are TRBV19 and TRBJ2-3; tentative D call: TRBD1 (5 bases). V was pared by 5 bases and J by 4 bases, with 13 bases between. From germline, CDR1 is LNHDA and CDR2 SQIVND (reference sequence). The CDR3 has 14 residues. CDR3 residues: CASSVQVGADTQYF. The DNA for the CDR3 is TGTGCCAGTAGTGTACAGGTGGGCGCAGATACGCAGTATTTT.

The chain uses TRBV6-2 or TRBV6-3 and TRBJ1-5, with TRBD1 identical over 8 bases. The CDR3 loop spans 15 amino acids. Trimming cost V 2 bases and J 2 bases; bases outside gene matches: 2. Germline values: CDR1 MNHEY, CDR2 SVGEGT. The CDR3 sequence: CASSYQGAGNQPQHF. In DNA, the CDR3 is TGTGCCAGCAGTTACCAGGGGGCTGGCAATCAGCCCCAGCATTTT.